Presented here are 7 T cell receptor beta chains from one specimen sequenced in a study of cytomegalovirus exposure and HLA in healthy donors. The PCR contained 60 Vbeta and 13 Jbeta primers. This table comes from immunoSEQ multiplex PCR, and its TCRdb copy is limited to in-frame clones, with some not included. The sample contains about 300,000 clones, 75% to 90% of which appear only once. The source material was PBMCs. The receptors come from a middle-aged man in good health and CMV-seropositive.

The chain carries TRBV6-5 and TRBJ1-5; D is unclear. The CDR3 is made up of 13 amino acids. V was clipped by 5 bases and J by 3 bases, with 8 bases between them. Looked up from germline, CDR1 is MNHEY and CDR2 is SVGAGI. CDR3 protein: CASSTRFNQPQHF. The CDR3 nucleotides are TGTGCCAGCAGTACCAGATTCAATCAGCCCCAGCATTTT.

The chain joins TRBV9 to TRBJ2-1, with D perhaps TRBD2 (5 bases). The CDR3 contains 14 residues. The V gene's germline CDR1 is SGDLS and CDR2 YYNGEE. Between the trimmed V and J ends, which lost 4 bases and 8 bases, there was a span of 16 bases. The CDR3 DNA is TGTGCCAGCAGCCCCGCGGTGGGAGCGGATGAGCAGTTCTTC. Its translation is CASSPAVGADEQFF.

V usage is TRBV30 and J usage is TRBJ2-7; D not certain. The CDR3 has 11 residues. With 0 bases removed from V and 6 bases from J, the gap between germline ends came to 6 bases. Germline CDR1 GTSNPN, CDR2 SVGIG (reference sequence). This CDR3 is CAWSVLGEQYF. The CDR3 DNA is TGTGCCTGGAGTGTCCTCGGCGAGCAGTACTTC.

The chain recombines TRBV28 with TRBJ2-1, with TRBD1 as a possible D gene (7 bases). Between the trimmed V and J ends, which lost 8 bases and 7 bases, there was a span of 15 bases. Germline values: CDR1 MDHEN, CDR2 SYDVKM. The CDR3 has 13 residues. CDR3: CASYLAGGNEQFF. The CDR3 DNA reads as TGTGCCAGCTACTTAGCAGGGGGGAATGAGCAGTTCTTC.

V and J are TRBV19 and TRBJ2-1, with D possibly being TRBD2 (5 bases). The CDR3 runs 16 residues. Trimming removed 2 bases from V and 0 bases from J, with 11 bases in between. In germline, CDR1 is LNHDA, CDR2 SQIVND (reference sequence). The CDR3 region is CASSISIGSSYNEQFF. CDR3 in DNA: TGTGCCAGTAGTATATCTATAGGGAGCTCCTACAATGAGCAGTTCTTC.

To note about this clone: An end of the junction differs from the germline gene, which may be a read error. This sequence joins TRBV7-7 and TRBJ2-3, with D hard to call. This CDR3 comprises 12 residues. Germline V gives CDR1 SSHAT, CDR2 FNYEAQ (reference sequence). CDR3 sequence (DNA): TGTGCTAGCAGCCCCATTACAGATACGCAGTATTTT. It is translated as CASSPITDTQYF.

The V gene is TRBV6-5, the J gene TRBJ2-5; 8 bases map to TRBD2. The CDR3 has 15 residues. Germline values: CDR1 MNHEY, CDR2 SVGAGI. J lost 5 bases, V lost 0 bases, and 5 bases had no gene match. The CDR3 coding sequence is TGTGCCAGCAGTTACTCGAGTACGGGGGGGGAGACCCAGTACTTC. This translates into CASSYSSTGGETQYF.